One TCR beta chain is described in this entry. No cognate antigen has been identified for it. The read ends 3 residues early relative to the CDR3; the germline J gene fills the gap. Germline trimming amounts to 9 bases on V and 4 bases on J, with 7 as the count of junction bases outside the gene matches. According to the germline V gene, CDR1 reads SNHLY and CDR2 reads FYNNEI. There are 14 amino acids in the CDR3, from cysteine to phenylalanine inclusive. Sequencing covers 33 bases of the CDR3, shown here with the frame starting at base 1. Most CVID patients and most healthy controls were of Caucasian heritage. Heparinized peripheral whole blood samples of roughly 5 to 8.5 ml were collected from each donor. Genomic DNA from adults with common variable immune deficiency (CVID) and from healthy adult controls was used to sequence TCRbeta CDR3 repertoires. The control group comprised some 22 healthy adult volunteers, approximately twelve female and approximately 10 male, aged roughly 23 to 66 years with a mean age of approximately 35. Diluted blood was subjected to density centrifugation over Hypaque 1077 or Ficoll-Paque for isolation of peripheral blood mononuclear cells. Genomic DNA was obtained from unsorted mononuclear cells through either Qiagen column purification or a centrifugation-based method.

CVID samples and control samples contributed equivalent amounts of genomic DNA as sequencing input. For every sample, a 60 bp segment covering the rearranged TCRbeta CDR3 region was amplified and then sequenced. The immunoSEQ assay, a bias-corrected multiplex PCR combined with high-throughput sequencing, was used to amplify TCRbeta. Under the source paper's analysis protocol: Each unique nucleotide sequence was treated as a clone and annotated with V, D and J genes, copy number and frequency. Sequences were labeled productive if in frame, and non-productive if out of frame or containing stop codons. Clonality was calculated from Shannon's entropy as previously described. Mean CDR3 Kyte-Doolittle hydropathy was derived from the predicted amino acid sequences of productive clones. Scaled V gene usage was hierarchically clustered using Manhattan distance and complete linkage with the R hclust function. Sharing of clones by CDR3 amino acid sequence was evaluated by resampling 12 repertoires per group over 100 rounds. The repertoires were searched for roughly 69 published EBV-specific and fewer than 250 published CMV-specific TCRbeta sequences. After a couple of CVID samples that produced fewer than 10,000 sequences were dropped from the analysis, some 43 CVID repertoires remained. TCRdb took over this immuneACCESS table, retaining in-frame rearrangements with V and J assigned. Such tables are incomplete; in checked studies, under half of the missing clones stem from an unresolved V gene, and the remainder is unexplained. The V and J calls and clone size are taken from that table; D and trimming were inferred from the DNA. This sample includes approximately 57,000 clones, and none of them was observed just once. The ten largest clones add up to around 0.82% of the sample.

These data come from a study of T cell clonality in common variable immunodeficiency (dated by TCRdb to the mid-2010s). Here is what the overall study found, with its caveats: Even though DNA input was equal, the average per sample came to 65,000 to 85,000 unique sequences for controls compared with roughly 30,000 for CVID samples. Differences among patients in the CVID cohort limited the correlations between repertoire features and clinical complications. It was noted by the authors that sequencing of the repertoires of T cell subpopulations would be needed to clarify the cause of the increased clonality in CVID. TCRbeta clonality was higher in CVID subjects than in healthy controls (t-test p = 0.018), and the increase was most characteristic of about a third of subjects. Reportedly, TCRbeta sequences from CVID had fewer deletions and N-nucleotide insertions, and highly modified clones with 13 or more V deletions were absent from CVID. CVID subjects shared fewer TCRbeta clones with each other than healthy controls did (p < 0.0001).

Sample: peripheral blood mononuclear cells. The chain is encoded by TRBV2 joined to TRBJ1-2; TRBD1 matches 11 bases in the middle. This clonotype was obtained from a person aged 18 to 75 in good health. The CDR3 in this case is CASSGQGAIYGYTF. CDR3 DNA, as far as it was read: TGTGCCAGTAGCGGACAGGGGGCGATCTATGGC. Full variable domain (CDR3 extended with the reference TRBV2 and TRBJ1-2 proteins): EPEVTQTPSHQVTQMGQEVILRCVPISNHLYFYWYRQILGQKVEFLVSFYNNEISEKSEIFDDQFSVERPDGSNFTLKIRSTKLEDSAMYFCASSGQGAIYGYTFGSGTRLTVV.